Below are 4 T cell receptor beta chains sequenced from a single sample in a study of T-cell reconstitution after alpha-beta-depleted transplantation in children. Unique molecular identifiers were incorporated when the TCRbeta library was constructed. One entry per CDR3 protein, called by TCRdb with MiXCR from the PCR reads. Seen here are around 120,000 distinct CDR3 sequences, 20% to 25% observed once, and the top ten hold about 11%. The sequencing here drew on PBMCs, mostly from graft donor cells, taken 180 days after TCRalphabeta/CD19-depleted stem cell transplant. Receptors were obtained from a male patient between 2 and 15 years old who had a stem cell transplant for chronic granulomatous disease, so the T cells may come from the graft donor.

This clonotype was counted at least ten times. The chain joins TRBV7-8 to TRBJ2-5, with 14 positions matching TRBD2. The CDR3 has 19 amino acids. J lost 5 bases, V lost 1 base, and 12 bases had no gene match. Germline CDR1 SGHVS, CDR2 FQNEAQ. In DNA, the CDR3 is TGTGCCAGCAGCTTAGACCCGGGACTAGCGGGAGATAGTCAGGAGACCCAGTACTTC. It yields the protein CASSLDPGLAGDSQETQYF.

V usage is TRBV7-9 and J usage is TRBJ1-2, with D possibly being TRBD1 (5 bases). The germline V gene encodes CDR1 SEHNR and CDR2 FQNEAQ (reference sequence). The CDR3 is made up of 15 amino acids. V dropped 6 bases and J dropped 2 bases, with 16 bases sitting between them. Written as DNA, the CDR3 is TGTGCCAGCAGTCCGGGGGGGATTAAGAACTATGGCTACACCTTC. It translates to CASSPGGIKNYGYTF.

This clonotype occurred many times. The V gene is TRBV18, the J gene TRBJ2-2; 7 nucleotides match TRBD1. The germline V gene has CDR1 KGHSH and CDR2 LQKENI. The trim removed 2 bases at V and 2 bases at J, leaving 8 bases unmatched. CDR3 length: 17 amino acids. The CDR3 reads CASSPSDTGANTGELFF. The DNA for the CDR3 is TGTGCCAGCTCACCATCGGATACAGGGGCCAACACCGGGGAGCTGTTTTTT.

This clonotype was seen repeatedly, ten times or more. The rearrangement joins TRBV18 to TRBJ2-1; perhaps TRBD1 as D (6 bases). CDR3 length equals 15 residues. Germline V gene data show CDR1 as KGHSH and CDR2 as LQKENI. Trimming removed 3 bases at V and 9 bases at J, with 18 bases between. CDR3 loop: CASSPRDINHGEQFF. CDR3 bases: TGTGCCAGCTCACCCCGGGACATAAACCACGGTGAGCAGTTCTTC.